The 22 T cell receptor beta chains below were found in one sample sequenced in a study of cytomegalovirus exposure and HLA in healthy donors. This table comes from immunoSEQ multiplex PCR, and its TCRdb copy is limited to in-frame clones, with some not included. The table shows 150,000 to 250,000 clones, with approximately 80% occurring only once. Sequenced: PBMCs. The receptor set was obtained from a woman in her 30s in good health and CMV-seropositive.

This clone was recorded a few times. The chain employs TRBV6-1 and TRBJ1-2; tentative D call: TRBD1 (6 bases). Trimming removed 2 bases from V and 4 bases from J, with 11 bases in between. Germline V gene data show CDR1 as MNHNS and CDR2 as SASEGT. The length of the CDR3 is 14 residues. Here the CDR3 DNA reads TGTGCCAGCAGTGAACGGACAGTTTTCTATGGCTACACCTTC. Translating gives CASSERTVFYGYTF.

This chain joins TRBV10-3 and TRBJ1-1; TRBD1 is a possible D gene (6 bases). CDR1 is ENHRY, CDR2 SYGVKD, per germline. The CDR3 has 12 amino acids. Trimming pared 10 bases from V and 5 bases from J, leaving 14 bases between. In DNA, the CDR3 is TGTGCCACCCGGGGGGCGGGTACTGAAGCTTTCTTT. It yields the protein CATRGAGTEAFF.

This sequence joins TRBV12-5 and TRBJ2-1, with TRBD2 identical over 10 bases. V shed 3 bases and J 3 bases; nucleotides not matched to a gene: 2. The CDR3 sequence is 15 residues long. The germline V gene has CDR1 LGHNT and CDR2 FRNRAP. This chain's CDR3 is CASGFIAGGYNEQFF. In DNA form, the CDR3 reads TGTGCTAGTGGTTTCATAGCGGGGGGCTACAATGAGCAGTTCTTC.

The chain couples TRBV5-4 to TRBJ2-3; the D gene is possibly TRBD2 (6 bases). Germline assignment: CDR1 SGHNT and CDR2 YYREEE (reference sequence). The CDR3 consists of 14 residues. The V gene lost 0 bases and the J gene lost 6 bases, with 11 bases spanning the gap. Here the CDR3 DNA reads TGTGCCAGCAGCTTGGCCGTGGGGAGGGATACGCAGTATTTT. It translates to CASSLAVGRDTQYF.

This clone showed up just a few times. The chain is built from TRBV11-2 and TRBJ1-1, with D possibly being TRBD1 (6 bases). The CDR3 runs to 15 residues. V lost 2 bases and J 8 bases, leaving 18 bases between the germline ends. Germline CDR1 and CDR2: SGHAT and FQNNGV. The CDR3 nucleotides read TGTGCCAGCAGCTTAACGGAAAACACAGGGCCCGAAGCTTTCTTT. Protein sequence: CASSLTENTGPEAFF.

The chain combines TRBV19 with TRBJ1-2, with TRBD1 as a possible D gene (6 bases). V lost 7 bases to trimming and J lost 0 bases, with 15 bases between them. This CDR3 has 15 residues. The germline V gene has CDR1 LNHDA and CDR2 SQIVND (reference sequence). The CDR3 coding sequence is TGTGCCAGTACCGAACAGGGATCCTCTAACTATGGCTACACCTTC. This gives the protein CASTEQGSSNYGYTF.

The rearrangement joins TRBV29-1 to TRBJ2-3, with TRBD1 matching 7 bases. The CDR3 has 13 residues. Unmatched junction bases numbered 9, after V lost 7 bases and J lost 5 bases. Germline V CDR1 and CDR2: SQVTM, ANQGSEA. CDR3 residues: CSAARGRGDTQYF. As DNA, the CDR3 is TGCAGCGCCGCGAGGGGGCGCGGAGATACGCAGTATTTT.

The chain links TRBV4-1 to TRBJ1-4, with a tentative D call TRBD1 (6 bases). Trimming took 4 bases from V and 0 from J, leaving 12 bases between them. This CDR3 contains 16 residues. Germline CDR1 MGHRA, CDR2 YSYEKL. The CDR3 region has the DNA TGCGCCAGCAGCCCTGGGACAACTTCAACTAATGAAAAACTGTTTTTT. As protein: CASSPGTTSTNEKLFF.

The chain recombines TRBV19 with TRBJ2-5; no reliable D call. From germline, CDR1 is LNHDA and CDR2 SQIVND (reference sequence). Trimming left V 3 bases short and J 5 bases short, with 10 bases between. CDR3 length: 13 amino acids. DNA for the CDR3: TGTGCCAGTAGTATTAACTCCGAGGAGACCCAGTACTTC. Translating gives CASSINSEETQYF.

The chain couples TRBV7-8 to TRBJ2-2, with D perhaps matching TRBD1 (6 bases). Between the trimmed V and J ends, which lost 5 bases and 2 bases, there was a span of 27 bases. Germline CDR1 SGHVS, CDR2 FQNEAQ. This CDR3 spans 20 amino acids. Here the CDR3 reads CASSPSGTFTIPANTGELFF. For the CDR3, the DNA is TGTGCCAGCAGCCCCTCCGGGACATTTACTATCCCTGCTAACACCGGGGAGCTGTTTTTT.

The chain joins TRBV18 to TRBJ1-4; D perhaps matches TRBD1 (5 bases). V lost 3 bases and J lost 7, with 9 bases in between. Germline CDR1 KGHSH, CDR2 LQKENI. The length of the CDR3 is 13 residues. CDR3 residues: CASSPQGGEKLFF. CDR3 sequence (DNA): TGTGCCAGCTCACCCCAGGGAGGTGAAAAACTGTTTTTT.

CDR3 residues: CSVVGTSGREINEQFF. The CDR3 DNA is TGCAGCGTTGTGGGGACTAGCGGGAGAGAAATCAATGAGCAGTTCTTC. V is TRBV29-1 and J is TRBJ2-1; 14 positions agree with TRBD2. The V segment lost 4 bases and the J segment 6 bases; nucleotides outside the gene matches: 8. The CDR3 spans 16 residues. Germline V gene data show CDR1 as SQVTM and CDR2 as ANQGSEA.

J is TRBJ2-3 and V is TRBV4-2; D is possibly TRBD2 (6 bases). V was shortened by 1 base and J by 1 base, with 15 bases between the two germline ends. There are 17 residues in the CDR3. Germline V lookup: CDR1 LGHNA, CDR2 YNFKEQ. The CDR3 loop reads CASSQGLWRAGTDTQYF. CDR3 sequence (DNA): TGTGCCAGCAGCCAAGGGTTGTGGAGGGCTGGCACAGATACGCAGTATTTT.

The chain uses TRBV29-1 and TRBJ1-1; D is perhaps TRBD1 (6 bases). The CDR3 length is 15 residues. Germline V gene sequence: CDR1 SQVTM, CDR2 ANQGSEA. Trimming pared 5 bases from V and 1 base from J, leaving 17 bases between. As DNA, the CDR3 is TGCAGCGTTTGGAGGAGGTACAGGGAGAACACTGAAGCTTTCTTT. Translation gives CSVWRRYRENTEAFF.

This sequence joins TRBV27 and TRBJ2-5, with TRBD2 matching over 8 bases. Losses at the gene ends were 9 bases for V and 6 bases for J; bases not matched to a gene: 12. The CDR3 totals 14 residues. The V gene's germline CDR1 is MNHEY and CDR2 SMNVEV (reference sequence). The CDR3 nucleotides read TGTGCCAGTGGTGAATTTGGACTAGCAAAGACCCAGTACTTC. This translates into CASGEFGLAKTQYF.

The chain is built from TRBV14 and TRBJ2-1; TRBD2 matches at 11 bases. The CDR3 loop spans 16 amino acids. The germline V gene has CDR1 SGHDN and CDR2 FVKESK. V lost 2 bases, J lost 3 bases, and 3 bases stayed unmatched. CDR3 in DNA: TGTGCCAGCAGCCAACTAGCGGGAGGATACTACAATGAGCAGTTCTTC. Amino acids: CASSQLAGGYYNEQFF.

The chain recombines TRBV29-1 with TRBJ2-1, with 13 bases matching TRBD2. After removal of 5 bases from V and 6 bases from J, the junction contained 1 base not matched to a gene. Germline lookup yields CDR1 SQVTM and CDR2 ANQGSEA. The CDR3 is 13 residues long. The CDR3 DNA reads TGCAGCGTTCGACTAGCGGGAGGCAATGAGCAGTTCTTC. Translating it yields CSVRLAGGNEQFF.

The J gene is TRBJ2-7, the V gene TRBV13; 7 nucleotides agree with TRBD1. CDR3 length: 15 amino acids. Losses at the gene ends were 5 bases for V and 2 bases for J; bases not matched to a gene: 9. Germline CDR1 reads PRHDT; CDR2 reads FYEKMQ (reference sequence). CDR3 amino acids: CASSRRGQATYEQYF. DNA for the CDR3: TGTGCCAGCAGCCGGCGAGGACAGGCAACCTACGAGCAGTACTTC. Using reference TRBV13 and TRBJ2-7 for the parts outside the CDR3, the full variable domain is AAGVIQSPRHLIKEKRETATLKCYPIPRHDTVYWYQQGPGQDPQFLISFYEKMQSDKGSIPDRFSAQQFSDYHSELNMSSLELGDSALYFCASSRRGQATYEQYFGPGTRLTVT.

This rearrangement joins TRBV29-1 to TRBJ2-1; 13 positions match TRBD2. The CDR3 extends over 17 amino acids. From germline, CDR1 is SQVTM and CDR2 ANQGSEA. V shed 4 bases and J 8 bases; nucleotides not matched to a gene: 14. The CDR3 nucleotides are TGCAGCGTTGCCCTCACAATAGGACTAGCGGGAGTTCATGAGCAGTTCTTC. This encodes CSVALTIGLAGVHEQFF.

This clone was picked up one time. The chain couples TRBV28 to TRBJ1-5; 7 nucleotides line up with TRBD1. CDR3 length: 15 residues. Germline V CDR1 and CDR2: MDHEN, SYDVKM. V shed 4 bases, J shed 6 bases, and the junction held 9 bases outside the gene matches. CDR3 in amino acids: CASSSPTGFGQPQHF. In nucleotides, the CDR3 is TGTGCCAGCAGTTCCCCGACAGGGTTTGGTCAGCCCCAGCATTTT.

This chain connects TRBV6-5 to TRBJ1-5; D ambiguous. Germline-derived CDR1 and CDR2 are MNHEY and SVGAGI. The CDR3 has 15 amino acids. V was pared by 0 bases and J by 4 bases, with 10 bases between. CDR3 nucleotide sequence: TGTGCCAGCAGTTACTCGAGAGGAATAAATCAGCCCCAGCATTTT. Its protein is CASSYSRGINQPQHF.

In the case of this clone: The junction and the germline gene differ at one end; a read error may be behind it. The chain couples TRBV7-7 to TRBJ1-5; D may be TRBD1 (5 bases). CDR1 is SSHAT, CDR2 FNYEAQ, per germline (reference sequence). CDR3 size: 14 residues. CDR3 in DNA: TGTGCTAGCAGTCTAGACAGCAGCAATCAGCCCCAGCATTTT. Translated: CASSLDSSNQPQHF.